This T cell receptor (beta chain) was recovered during a study of graft-versus-host responses after intestinal transplantation. Some clones are missing from TCRdb's copy, which holds only in-frame ones; the method was immunoSEQ multiplex PCR. The data show around 78,000 clones, 87% seen once. Notes on this clone: Its antigen is not identified.

This material consisted of unstimulated CD8+ T cells sorted from spleen or lymph node cells, taken before transplant. The sequence derives from a human donor who was the organ donor for an intestinal transplant.

The CDR3 nucleotides are TGCGCCAGCAGCTACTATGGCGGGGGGGCTGAGGAGACCCAGTACTTC. Translated: CASSYYGGGAEETQYF. The chain combines TRBV4-1 with TRBJ2-5; the match to TRBD2 covers 9 bases. The CDR3 runs 16 residues. CDR1 and CDR2 from the germline V gene are MGHRA and YSYEKL. Germline trimming cut 5 bases from V and 5 bases from J; bases unmatched to any gene: 12.